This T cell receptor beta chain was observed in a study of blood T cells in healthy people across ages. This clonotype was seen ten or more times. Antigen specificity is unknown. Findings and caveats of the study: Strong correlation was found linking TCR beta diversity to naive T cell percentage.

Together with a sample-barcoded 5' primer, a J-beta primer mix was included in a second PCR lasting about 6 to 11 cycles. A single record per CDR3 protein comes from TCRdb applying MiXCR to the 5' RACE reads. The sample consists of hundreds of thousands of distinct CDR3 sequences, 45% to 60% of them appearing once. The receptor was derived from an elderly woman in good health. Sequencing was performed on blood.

The chain's CDR3 is CSVRGSPSYNEQFF. CDR3 bases: TGCAGCGTTCGGGGGAGTCCCTCCTACAATGAGCAGTTCTTC. This chain connects TRBV29-1 to TRBJ2-1; D is perhaps TRBD2 (6 bases). V gave up 5 bases and J gave up 0 bases, with 11 bases separating them. The CDR3 totals 14 residues. CDR1 and CDR2 from the germline V gene are SQVTM and ANQGSEA.